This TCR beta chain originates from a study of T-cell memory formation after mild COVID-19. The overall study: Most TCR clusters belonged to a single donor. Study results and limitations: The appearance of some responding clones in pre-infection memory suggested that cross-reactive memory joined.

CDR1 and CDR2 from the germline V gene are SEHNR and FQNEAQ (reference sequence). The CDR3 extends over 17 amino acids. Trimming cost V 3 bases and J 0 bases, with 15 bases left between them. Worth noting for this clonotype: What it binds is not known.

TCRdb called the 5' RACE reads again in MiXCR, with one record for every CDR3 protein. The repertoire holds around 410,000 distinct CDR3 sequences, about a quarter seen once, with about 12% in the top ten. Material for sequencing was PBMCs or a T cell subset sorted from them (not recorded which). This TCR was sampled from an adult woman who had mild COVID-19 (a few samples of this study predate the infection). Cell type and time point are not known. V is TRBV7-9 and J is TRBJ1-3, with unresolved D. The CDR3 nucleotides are TGTGCCAGCAGCTTGGGTTGGACGGTGTACTCTGGAAACACCATATATTTT. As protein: CASSLGWTVYSGNTIYF.